These T cell receptor beta chains were read from a single sample in a study of control samples from healthy donors and cancer patients. TCRdb keeps only in-frame clones here, not all; method: immunoSEQ multiplex PCR. This table has around 140,000 clones, approximately 90% appearing once. Sequenced input: blood. The origin of the receptors is a woman in her 50s in good health. The CDR3 runs from the conserved cysteine through the conserved F or W. The order of the fields is V gene, D gene, J gene, CDR3 length, clone size, CDR3 DNA, CDR3 protein. D genes are given only for firm matches. A row's size may be missing; if present it is once, few, many or a size class.

TRBV21-1,NA,TRBJ1-1,15,NA,TGTGCCAGCAGCAGCCGGGACAGGGCCCCCACTGAAGCTTTCTTT,CASSSRDRAPTEAFF
TRBV10-1,TRBD1,TRBJ2-7,14,few,TGCGCCAGCAGTGAGTCCGGGACAGCGAACGAGCAGTACTTC,CASSESGTANEQYF
TRBV19,TRBD1,TRBJ2-3,17,once,TGTGCCAGCGGGGACAGGGGAAGCGGTTGGAGCACAGATACGCAGTATTTT,CASGDRGSGWSTDTQYF
TRBV2,TRBD2,TRBJ2-7,14,NA,TGTGCCAGCAGTGATGCTAGCGGGAACTACGAGCAGTACTTC,CASSDASGNYEQYF
TRBV5-6,NA,TRBJ2-7,11,once,TGTGCCAGCAGCTTGGGCCAAGAGCAGTACTTC,CASSLGQEQYF
TRBV7-9,TRBD1,TRBJ2-6,16,NA,TGTGCCAGCAGCTACGGGACAGGCTCTGGGGCCAACGTCCTGACTTTC,CASSYGTGSGANVLTF
TRBV15,NA,TRBJ2-1,17,NA,TGTGCCACCAGCAGAGGATTCAAGGTAAAGGGGAACAATGAGCAGTTCTTC,CATSRGFKVKGNNEQFF
TRBV19,NA,TRBJ1-5,16,NA,TGTGCCAGTAGTCCCGATCGCAGTGGGGGCAATCAGCCCCAGCATTTT,CASSPDRSGGNQPQHF
TRBV5-1,NA,TRBJ1-2,15,NA,TGCGCCAGCAGCTTACCCGGGGGGGTTAACTATGGCTACACCTTC,CASSLPGGVNYGYTF
TRBV18,TRBD2,TRBJ2-5,15,once,TGTGCCAGCTCTCCCGGGACTAACCCTCGTGAGACCCAGTACTTC,CASSPGTNPRETQYF
TRBV5-1,TRBD1,TRBJ2-2,17,NA,TGCGCCAGCAGCTTGGCTGGGGACAGGCGACACACCGGGGAGCTGTTTTTT,CASSLAGDRRHTGELFF
TRBV6-5,NA,TRBJ2-3,15,few,TGTGCCAGCAGTTACTCGAGCCAGGGTAAAGATACGCAGTATTTT,CASSYSSQGKDTQYF
TRBV19,TRBD1,TRBJ1-5,16,NA,TGTGCCAGTAGTCCCGACAGGGCCTTGTTGAGGCAGCCCCAGCATTTT,CASSPDRALLRQPQHF
TRBV10-3,TRBD1,TRBJ1-5,14,NA,TGTGCCATCAGTCCGGGACAGGAAAATCAGCCCCAGCATTTT,CAISPGQENQPQHF
TRBV3-1/TRBV3-2,TRBD1,TRBJ1-4,15,NA,TGTGCCAGCAGCTCCGGGACAGGGCTTAATGAAAAACTGTTTTTT,CASSSGTGLNEKLFF
TRBV5-1,NA,TRBJ1-1,14,NA,TGCGCCAGCAGTAAGTCTCAACAGGGCTCTGAAGCTTTCTTT,CASSKSQQGSEAFF
TRBV10-3,NA,TRBJ2-7,13,NA,TGTGCCATCAGTGGACTTACTAGGGACGAGCAGTACTTC,CAISGLTRDEQYF
TRBV5-6,NA,TRBJ1-2,13,NA,TGTGCCAGCAGCGGCGGGGGGTCGTTTGGCTACACCTTC,CASSGGGSFGYTF
TRBV7-9,NA,TRBJ1-4,15,NA,TGTGCCAGCAGCTTATACGTTGCAACTAATGAAAAACTGTTTTTT,CASSLYVATNEKLFF
TRBV3-1/TRBV3-2,NA,TRBJ2-3,18,once,TGTGCCAGCAGCCGAAGATTAGGGGCTCATAGAGGCACAGATACGCAGTATTTT,CASSRRLGAHRGTDTQYF
TRBV15,NA,TRBJ1-1,16,NA,TGTGCCACCAGCAGAGGCCCCTTACGGTTAAACACTGAAGCTTTCTTT,CATSRGPLRLNTEAFF
TRBV18,TRBD1,TRBJ2-1,15,NA,TGTGCCAGCTCACCTGGGACAGGGGGCAGGGATGAGCAGTTCTTC,CASSPGTGGRDEQFF
TRBV19,NA,TRBJ2-7,13,NA,TGTGCCAGTAGGGACATAGCCGCCTACGAGCAGTACTTC,CASRDIAAYEQYF
TRBV9,NA,TRBJ2-1,15,few,TGTGCCAGCAGCGTAGCGGAGGGAAAATACAATGAGCAGTTCTTC,CASSVAEGKYNEQFF
TRBV28,NA,TRBJ2-7,13,NA,TGTGCCAGCAATTTCAAACAGAATTACGAGCAGTACTTC,CASNFKQNYEQYF
TRBV18,NA,TRBJ2-2,13,few,TGTGCCAGCTCGTCTGTGGGCACCGGGGAGCTGTTTTTT,CASSSVGTGELFF
TRBV3-1/TRBV3-2,TRBD2,TRBJ2-2,17,NA,TGTGCCAGCAGACGTATGGGACTAGCGGGAGAGACCGGGGAGCTGTTTTTT,CASRRMGLAGETGELFF
TRBV6-5,NA,TRBJ2-7,13,once,TGTGCCAGCAGTAGCAGGGAGATCTACGAGCAGTACTTC,CASSSREIYEQYF
TRBV6-5,NA,TRBJ1-2,13,NA,TGTGCCAGCAGGATCGGGGATGGGGATGGCTACACCTTC,CASRIGDGDGYTF
TRBV21-1,NA,TRBJ1-3,17,NA,TGTGCCAGCAGCAGAGGGGGACAGGGAGGTTCGGGAAACACCATATATTTT,CASSRGGQGGSGNTIYF
TRBV28,TRBD1,TRBJ1-6,16,NA,TGTGCCAGCAGTTTTCTCGGACAGGCCTATAATTCACCCCTCCACTTT,CASSFLGQAYNSPLHF
TRBV19,TRBD1,TRBJ1-5,16,NA,TGTGCCAGTTCCAGACAGGGGAGGGATAGCAATCAGCCCCAGCATTTT,CASSRQGRDSNQPQHF
TRBV12-3/TRBV12-4,NA,TRBJ1-2,12,NA,TGTGCCAGCAGTCCTAAGGACTATGGCTACACCTTC,CASSPKDYGYTF
TRBV12-3/TRBV12-4,NA,TRBJ1-1,12,once,TGTGCCAGCAGCCATACGACAGATGAAGCTTTCTTT,CASSHTTDEAFF
TRBV27,TRBD1,TRBJ2-7,17,NA,TGTGCCAGCAGGGCCGTAACTTGGGGACAGGGCGCCTACGAGCAGTACTTC,CASRAVTWGQGAYEQYF
TRBV5-1,TRBD1,TRBJ2-3,17,NA,TGCGCCAGCAGGCCAATAGGTGGACAGGTAGGGCCAGATACGCAGTATTTT,CASRPIGGQVGPDTQYF
TRBV28,TRBD1,TRBJ2-7,14,few,TGTGCCAGCAACCTACAGGGGGCCTCCTACGAGCAGTACTTC,CASNLQGASYEQYF
TRBV7-6,NA,TRBJ2-2,15,NA,TGTGCCAGCAGCTTCGGGACTCAGAACACCGGGGAGCTGTTTTTT,CASSFGTQNTGELFF
TRBV5-1,TRBD1,TRBJ2-7,16,NA,TGCGCCAGCAGCTTGGCCGGGGCAGGGGGTCCCTACGAGCAGTACTTC,CASSLAGAGGPYEQYF
TRBV30,TRBD1,TRBJ2-7,13,NA,TGTGCCTGGAGTGTGGACAGGGTATACGAGCAGTACTTC,CAWSVDRVYEQYF
TRBV19,TRBD2,TRBJ2-5,15,NA,TGTGCCAGTAGTCCTAGCGGTACCCCATGGGAGACCCAGTACTTC,CASSPSGTPWETQYF